The 22 T cell receptor beta chains listed next were all sequenced from one sample in a study of T cells after yellow fever vaccination. TCRdb passed the 5' RACE reads through MiXCR, listing each CDR3 protein once. The sample lists approximately 31,000 distinct CDR3 sequences, about 11% occurring once. The sequencing here drew on PBMCs, either bulk or a sorted T-cell subset (CD4+, CD8+, memory, or dextramer-sorted; not recorded which), taken around 14 days after the first yellow fever vaccination. The receptor source for this set is a man aged 18 to 29 who received the YFV17D yellow fever vaccine.

The table lists this clonotype with many counts. V and J are TRBV11-2 and TRBJ1-5, with no clear D. CDR1 is SGHAT and CDR2 is FQNNGV in the germline V gene. CDR3 length: 17 residues. V was cut by 4 bases and J by 5 bases, with 21 bases left in between. The CDR3 protein is CASSSYDTPRAYQPQHF. Here the CDR3 DNA reads TGTGCCAGCAGCTCTTACGACACGCCAAGGGCTTATCAGCCCCAGCATTTT. The full variable domain, in which reference TRBV11-2 and TRBJ1-5 provide the parts outside the CDR3, is EAGVAQSPRYKIIEKRQSVAFWCNPISGHATLYWYQQILGQGPKLLIQFQNNGVVDDSQLPKDRFSAERLKGVDSTLKIQPAKLEDSAVYLCASSSYDTPRAYQPQHFGDGTRLSIL.

This clonotype was counted many times. The rearrangement uses TRBV12-3 or TRBV12-4 and TRBJ1-4; D is undetermined. CDR3 length: 17 amino acids. The germline V and J ends were trimmed by 1 base and 8 bases, with 20 bases remaining between them. CDR3 amino acids: CASSLDLQAGPSEKLFF. CDR3 in DNA: TGTGCCAGCAGTTTAGACTTACAAGCGGGCCCGTCCGAAAAACTGTTTTTT.

This clonotype was seen at least ten times. CDR3 in amino acids: CSALKSGANVLTF. The CDR3 region has the DNA TGCAGTGCCCTAAAATCTGGGGCCAACGTCCTGACTTTC. The chain links TRBV20-1 to TRBJ2-6; D uncertain. Trimming cost V 6 bases and J 1 base, with 7 bases left between them. CDR1 DFQATT and CDR2 SNEGSKA come from the germline V gene (reference sequence). The CDR3 is 13 residues long.

This clonotype was seen ten or more times. This chain links TRBV5-1 with TRBJ2-2, with no clear D. CDR1 is SGHRS and CDR2 is YFSETQ in the germline V gene. V was shortened by 0 bases and J by 4 bases, with 13 bases between the two germline ends. The CDR3 consists of 16 residues. The CDR3 sequence is CASSLAGGYPTGELFF. The CDR3 DNA reads as TGCGCCAGCAGCTTGGCTGGTGGCTACCCCACCGGGGAGCTGTTTTTT.

This clonotype was picked up many times. The gene calls are TRBV9 and TRBJ2-5; no reliable D call. Trimming removed 0 bases from V and 1 base from J, with 7 bases in between. Per the germline V gene, CDR1 is SGDLS and CDR2 is YYNGEE. CDR3 length: 14 amino acids. The CDR3 DNA follows: TGTGCCAGCAGCGTAGGTGTGGGCCAAGAGACCCAGTACTTC. Translation gives CASSVGVGQETQYF.

This clonotype has a count of ten or more. The chain couples TRBV9 to TRBJ2-5; D is possibly TRBD2 (5 bases). Looked up from germline, CDR1 is SGDLS and CDR2 is YYNGEE. The CDR3 covers 12 residues. V lost 4 bases, J lost 3 bases, and 7 bases lay in between. The CDR3 DNA reads TGTGCCAGCAGCCCCGGGGAAGAGACCCAGTACTTC. It yields the protein CASSPGEETQYF.

This clonotype has just one count. One base away lies a much larger clone, so this may be a sequencing read error. This sequence joins TRBV5-1 and TRBJ1-5; no definite D call. The germline CDR1 and CDR2 sequences are SGHRS and YFSETQ. Trimming stripped 4 bases from V and 1 base from J, with 9 bases between. This CDR3 has 14 amino acids. The CDR3 reads CASSKDVSNQPQHF. The CDR3 DNA follows: TGCGCCAGCAGCAAGGATGTGAGCAATCAGCCCCAGCATTTT. The full variable domain, completed using reference TRBV5-1 and TRBJ1-5, is KAGVTQTPRYLIKTRGQQVTLSCSPISGHRSVSWYQQTPGQGLQFLFEYFSETQRNKGNFPGRFSGRQFSNSRSEMNVSTLELGDSALYLCASSKDVSNQPQHFGDGTRLSIL.

This sequence joins TRBV7-2 and TRBJ2-7, with D possibly being TRBD1 or TRBD2 (6 bases each). The germline CDR1 and CDR2 sequences are SGHTA and FQGNSA. Trimming removed 5 bases at V and 7 bases at J, with 15 bases between. This CDR3 region has 13 residues. Here the CDR3 reads CASSQQGLQEQYF. CDR3 nucleotides: TGTGCCAGCAGCCAACAGGGACTTCAAGAGCAGTACTTC.

This clonotype was seen many times. V and J are TRBV7-6 and TRBJ2-5; D ambiguous. Trimming shortened V by 4 bases and J by 5 bases, and 8 bases separated the two germline ends. The CDR3 runs to 12 residues. CDR1 and CDR2 from the germline V gene are SGHVS and FNYEAQ. In DNA form, the CDR3 reads TGTGCCAGCAGCTCCAATCGGGAGACCCAGTACTTC. Protein sequence: CASSSNRETQYF. Drawing the rest from reference TRBV7-6 and TRBJ2-5, the complete variable domain is GAGVSQSPRYKVTKRGQDVALRCDPISGHVSLYWYRQALGQGPEFLTYFNYEAQQDKSGLPNDRFSAERPEGSISTLTIQRTEQRDSAMYRCASSSNRETQYFGPGTRLLVL.

The V call is TRBV3-1, the J call TRBJ2-2; D remains unclear. With 8 bases removed from V and 7 bases from J, the gap between germline ends came to 32 bases. CDR1 LGHDT and CDR2 YNNKEL come from the germline V gene (reference sequence). The CDR3 length is 19 residues. The chain's CDR3 is CASCSTSGPTLTKVGELFF. In nucleotides, the CDR3 is TGTGCCAGCTGTTCCACATCCGGACCAACCCTAACTAAAGTCGGGGAGCTGTTTTTT.

For this clonotype: A much larger clone is a single base away; this may be a read error. This chain connects TRBV5-1 to TRBJ2-2; a weak D match, TRBD1 (5 bases). The CDR3 spans 15 residues. CDR1 and CDR2 (germline): SGHRS, YFSETQ. DNA for the CDR3: TGCGACAGCAGCCCCCCCCTCACAGGCACCGGGGAGCTGTTTTTT. Protein: CDSSPPLTGTGELFF.

This clonotype has a count of ten or more. J is TRBJ1-1 and V is TRBV5-1; 7 bases map to TRBD1. The germline V gene encodes CDR1 SGHRS and CDR2 YFSETQ. CDR3 length equals 14 residues. With 4 bases clipped from V and 0 bases from J, the junction kept 3 bases outside the gene matches. The CDR3 here is CASSQDRVNTEAFF. In DNA form, the CDR3 reads TGCGCCAGCAGCCAAGACAGGGTGAACACTGAAGCTTTCTTT.

At least ten counts were recorded for this clonotype. The chain carries TRBV30 and TRBJ2-3; 8 bases match TRBD2. This CDR3 comprises 14 residues. J was trimmed by 4 bases and V by 3 bases; bases with no gene match: 6. Per the germline V gene, CDR1 is GTSNPN and CDR2 is SVGIG (reference sequence). The CDR3: CAWRPGGWADTQYF. The CDR3, as DNA: TGTGCCTGGAGACCGGGAGGGTGGGCAGATACGCAGTATTTT.

This clonotype was counted at least ten times. The J gene is TRBJ2-1, the V gene TRBV7-3; D gene ambiguous. V dropped 5 bases and J dropped 6 bases, with 11 bases sitting between them. The germline gives CDR1 SGHTA, CDR2 FQGTGA. This CDR3 has 13 amino acids. The CDR3 protein is CASSVYRSNEQFF. As DNA, the CDR3 is TGTGCCAGCAGCGTGTACAGAAGCAATGAGCAGTTCTTC.

By share, this clonotype ranks as medium-sized. This chain joins TRBV7-3 and TRBJ2-3; D is undetermined. V was shortened by 5 bases and J by 1 base, with 7 bases between the two germline ends. CDR1 is SGHTA and CDR2 is FQGTGA in the germline V gene. There are 13 residues in the CDR3. CDR3 in amino acids: CASSLYGTDTQYF. DNA for the CDR3: TGTGCCAGCAGCCTCTATGGCACAGATACGCAGTATTTT.

This clonotype was counted a few times. The chain uses TRBV7-8 and TRBJ1-2; D uncertain. This CDR3 comprises 14 residues. The germline V and J ends were trimmed by 4 bases and 3 bases, with 12 bases remaining between them. Per the germline V gene, CDR1 is SGHVS and CDR2 is FQNEAQ. The CDR3 nucleotides are TGTGCCAGCAGCTCTTCAGACATAGACTATGGCTACACCTTC. Protein: CASSSSDIDYGYTF.

This clonotype was detected ten times or more. The CDR3 DNA reads TGCGCCAGCAGCTTAAATGTCCCTCCGAACACCGGGGAGCTGTTTTTT. Encoded protein: CASSLNVPPNTGELFF. The rearrangement uses TRBV5-1 and TRBJ2-2; D call uncertain. V shed 2 bases and J shed 0 bases, with 11 bases lying between them. The CDR3 contains 16 residues. CDR1 and CDR2 (germline): SGHRS, YFSETQ.

The sample holds many counts of this clonotype. The V and J genes are TRBV7-6 and TRBJ2-1, with a possible D match to TRBD2 (6 bases). The CDR3 runs 15 residues. Trimming cost V 2 bases and J 4 bases, with 12 bases left between them. Germline CDR1 is SGHVS and CDR2 is FNYEAQ. The CDR3 here is CASSLWRERYNEQFF. CDR3 DNA sequence: TGTGCCAGCAGCTTATGGAGGGAGCGGTACAATGAGCAGTTCTTC.

This clonotype was detected ten times or more. This sequence joins TRBV19 and TRBJ2-7; D is perhaps TRBD1 or TRBD2 (6 bases each). CDR3 length: 14 residues. Germline loops: CDR1 LNHDA, CDR2 SQIVND (reference sequence). Trimming took off 10 bases at V and 1 base at J, with 17 bases between the two ends. DNA of the CDR3: TGTGCCACCGCTACGGGGGCCCTTTCCTACGAGCAGTACTTC. Its protein is CATATGALSYEQYF.

By proportion, this clonotype is medium-sized. This rearrangement joins TRBV5-1 to TRBJ2-1; D remains ambiguous. The CDR3 runs 14 residues. Trimming shortened V by 1 base and J by 7 bases, and 12 bases separated the two germline ends. The germline gives CDR1 SGHRS, CDR2 YFSETQ. This CDR3 is CASSLMSGENEQFF. CDR3 DNA sequence: TGCGCCAGCAGCTTGATGTCAGGAGAAAATGAGCAGTTCTTC. Drawing the rest from reference TRBV5-1 and TRBJ2-1, the complete variable domain is KAGVTQTPRYLIKTRGQQVTLSCSPISGHRSVSWYQQTPGQGLQFLFEYFSETQRNKGNFPGRFSGRQFSNSRSEMNVSTLELGDSALYLCASSLMSGENEQFFGPGTRLTVL.

This clonotype was counted ten times or more. The chain employs TRBV9 and TRBJ2-4, with 11 positions matching TRBD2. Germline V gives CDR1 SGDLS, CDR2 YYNGEE. V was clipped by 0 bases and J by 6 bases; unmatched bases: 8. The CDR3 totals 17 residues. The CDR3 DNA follows: TGTGCCAGCAGCGTAGTAGCTAGCGGGGGGCCGGGAAACATTCAGTACTTC. The encoded protein is CASSVVASGGPGNIQYF.

This clonotype showed up many times. The chain carries TRBV20-1 and TRBJ2-1; TRBD2 agrees at 8 bases. This CDR3 region has 13 residues. With V trimmed by 5 bases and J by 7 bases, 7 bases remained unmatched. The germline CDR1 and CDR2 sequences are DFQATT and SNEGSKA (reference sequence). The CDR3 spells CSAPRAGENEQFF. In nucleotides, the CDR3 is TGCAGTGCTCCTCGAGCGGGGGAAAATGAGCAGTTCTTC.